The rows below give T cell receptor beta chains drawn from one sample of a study of blood T cell repertoires in COVID-19. TCRdb keeps only in-frame clones here, not all; method: immunoSEQ multiplex PCR. The sample shows 170,000 or so clones, 65% to 85% of them seen only once. What was sequenced was peripheral blood. The receptors originated from a woman aged 55-69 years with acute or convalescent COVID-19. The CDR3 runs from the conserved cysteine through the conserved F or W. D genes are given only for firm matches.

D: NA
J: TRBJ1-4
V: TRBV18
DNA: TGTGCCAGCTCACCACCCGGACAGTACCTTTTGGAAAAACTGTTTTTT
CDR3: CASSPPGQYLLEKLFF

D: NA
J: TRBJ1-4
V: TRBV13
DNA: TGTGCCAGCAGCTTAGGGCAGACTAATGAAAAACTGTTTTTT
CDR3: CASSLGQTNEKLFF

D: NA
J: TRBJ1-2
V: TRBV5-1
DNA: TGCGCCAGCAGCTTGGAAAGGGGTAACTATGGCTACACCTTC
CDR3: CASSLERGNYGYTF

D: TRBD1
J: TRBJ2-4
V: TRBV2
DNA: TGTGCCAGCAGTCCCAAACAGGGGGGTGGGTTGGGGTACTTC
CDR3: CASSPKQGGGLGYF

D: NA
J: TRBJ2-1
V: TRBV6-6
DNA: TGTGCCAGCCCCCAAACGAGCAATGAGCAGTTCTTC
CDR3: CASPQTSNEQFF

D: NA
J: TRBJ2-3
V: TRBV7-9
DNA: TGTGCCAGCAGCTTAGGGGCAGATGTTAGCACAGATACGCAGTATTTT
CDR3: CASSLGADVSTDTQYF

D: NA
J: TRBJ1-2
V: TRBV6-5
DNA: TGTGCCAGCAGTTACTCAAGTAGGGGCGGCTACACCTTC
CDR3: CASSYSSRGGYTF

D: NA
J: TRBJ2-7
V: TRBV30
DNA: TGTGCCTGGAGCCGTCCCGATCTTACCCGGGGTGGCGAGCAGTACTTC
CDR3: CAWSRPDLTRGGEQYF

D: NA
J: TRBJ1-5
V: TRBV19
DNA: TGTGCCAGTAGTATAGGGAACAGGGAACAACAGCCCCAGCATTTT
CDR3: CASSIGNREQQPQHF

D: TRBD1
J: TRBJ1-2
V: TRBV10-2
DNA: TGCGCCAGCAGTGTCGGCCGGACAGGGGGCGGCTACACCTTC
CDR3: CASSVGRTGGGYTF

D: TRBD1
J: TRBJ2-6
V: TRBV18
DNA: TGTGCCAGCTCACCTAGACAGGGAACCAGCTCTGGGGCCAACGTCCTGACTTTC
CDR3: CASSPRQGTSSGANVLTF

D: NA
J: TRBJ2-3
V: TRBV13
DNA: TGTGCCAGCAGCTTACCTTGGGGGGGGGCTACAGATACGCAGTATTTT
CDR3: CASSLPWGGATDTQYF

D: TRBD1
J: TRBJ2-5
V: TRBV11-3
DNA: TGTGCCAGCAGCTTAGGTGGGACAGTTTCGACCGAGACCCAGTACTTC
CDR3: CASSLGGTVSTETQYF

D: NA
J: TRBJ2-1
V: TRBV27
DNA: TGTGCCAGCAGTAACGGGAATGAGCAGTTCTTC
CDR3: CASSNGNEQFF